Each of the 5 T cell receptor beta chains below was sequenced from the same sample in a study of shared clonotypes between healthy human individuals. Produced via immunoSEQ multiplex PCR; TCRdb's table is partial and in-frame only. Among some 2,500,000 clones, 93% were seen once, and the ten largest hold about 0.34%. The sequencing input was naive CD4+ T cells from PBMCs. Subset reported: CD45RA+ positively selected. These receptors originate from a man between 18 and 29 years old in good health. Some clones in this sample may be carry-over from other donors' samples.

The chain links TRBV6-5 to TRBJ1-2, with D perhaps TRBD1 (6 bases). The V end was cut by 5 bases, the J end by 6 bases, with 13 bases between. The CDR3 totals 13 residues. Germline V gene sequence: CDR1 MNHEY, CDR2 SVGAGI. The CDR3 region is CASSVDRRDGYTF. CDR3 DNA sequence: TGTGCCAGCAGTGTAGACAGGCGCGATGGCTACACCTTC.

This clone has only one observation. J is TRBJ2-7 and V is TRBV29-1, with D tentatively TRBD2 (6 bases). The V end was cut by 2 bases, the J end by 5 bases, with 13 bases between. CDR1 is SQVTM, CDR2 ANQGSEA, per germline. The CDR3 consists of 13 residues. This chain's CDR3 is CSVELGGDNEQYF. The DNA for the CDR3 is TGCAGCGTTGAATTAGGAGGGGATAACGAGCAGTACTTC.

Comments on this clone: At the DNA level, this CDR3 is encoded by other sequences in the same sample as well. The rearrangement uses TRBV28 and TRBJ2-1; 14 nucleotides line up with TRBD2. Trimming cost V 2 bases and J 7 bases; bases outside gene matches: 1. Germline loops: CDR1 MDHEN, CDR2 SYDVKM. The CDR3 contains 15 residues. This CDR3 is CASSLRLAGGNEQFF. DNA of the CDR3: TGTGCCAGCAGTTTAAGACTAGCGGGAGGGAATGAGCAGTTCTTC.

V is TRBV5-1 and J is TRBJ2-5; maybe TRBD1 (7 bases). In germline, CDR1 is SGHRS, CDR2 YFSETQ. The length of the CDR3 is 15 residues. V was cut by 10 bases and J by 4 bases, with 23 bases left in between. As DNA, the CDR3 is TGCGCCTCCCAACAGGGGCTCAGGGGGGCAGAGACCCAGTACTTC. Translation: CASQQGLRGAETQYF. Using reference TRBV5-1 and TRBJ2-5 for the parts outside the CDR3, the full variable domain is KAGVTQTPRYLIKTRGQQVTLSCSPISGHRSVSWYQQTPGQGLQFLFEYFSETQRNKGNFPGRFSGRQFSNSRSEMNVSTLELGDSALYLCASQQGLRGAETQYFGPGTRLLVL.

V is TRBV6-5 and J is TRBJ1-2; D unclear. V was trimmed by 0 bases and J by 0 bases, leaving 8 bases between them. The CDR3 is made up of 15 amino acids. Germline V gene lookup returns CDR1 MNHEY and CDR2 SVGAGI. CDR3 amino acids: CASSYSPGTNYGYTF. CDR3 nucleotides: TGTGCCAGCAGTTACTCCCCGGGAACTAACTATGGCTACACCTTC.